Listed below are T cell receptor beta chains from one sample, sequenced in a study of shared clonotypes between healthy human individuals. Method: immunoSEQ multiplex PCR; TCRdb's copy keeps in-frame clones and lacks some. The table records about 92,000 clones, less than 60% of them present only once. The sample comprised PBMCs. These receptors came from a woman between 35 and 50 years old in good health. Some clones in this sample may be carry-over from other donors' samples. Each CDR3 is given with its conserved first and last residue. D genes are given only for firm matches. Size is stated for part of the rows, as once, few or many counts, or as a class when the clone is expanded.

NA TRBJ1-2 TRBV5-6 NA TGTGCCAGCAGCTTGGGCAGGGGCTATCGCTACACCTTC CASSLGRGYRYTF
NA TRBJ2-4 TRBV27 TRBD1 TGTGCCAGCAGTCCCAGGGGGCCCATCAAAAACATTCAGTACTTC CASSPRGPIKNIQYF
few TRBJ2-7 TRBV13 NA TGTGGGGGGCTAGGACCCGTCTACGAGCAGTACTTC CGGLGPVYEQYF
many TRBJ1-1 TRBV28 NA TGTGCCAGCAAGGGGCCCAACACTGAAGCTTTCTTT CASKGPNTEAFF
NA TRBJ2-2 TRBV28 TRBD2 TGTGCCAGCAGCCGGGGGGTAAACACCGGGGAGCTGTTTTTT CASSRGVNTGELFF
NA TRBJ2-1 TRBV7-3 TRBD2 TGTGCCAGCAGCTCAGCGGGAGCAAACAATGAGCAGTTCTTC CASSSAGANNEQFF
few TRBJ2-7 TRBV6-9 TRBD1 TGTGCCAATCGACAGGGCGACTCCTACGAGCAGTACTTC CANRQGDSYEQYF
many TRBJ1-1 TRBV29-1 TRBD1 TGCAGCGTTGTTGAGGGGGCGGAAGCTTTCTTT CSVVEGAEAFF
few TRBJ2-7 TRBV27 NA TGTGCCAGCAGTTTAAGCTGGAGGAGCTCCTACGAGCAGTACTTC CASSLSWRSSYEQYF
NA TRBJ1-1 TRBV29-1 TRBD1 TGCAGCGTTGAACCACAGGGGGACGGCACTGAAGCTTTCTTT CSVEPQGDGTEAFF
NA TRBJ2-7 TRBV7-3 NA TGTGCCAGCAGCTTAAAGCCGGGACACAACTACGAGCAGTACTTC CASSLKPGHNYEQYF
many TRBJ1-5 TRBV10-3 NA TGTGCCATCGGCGCTCCCAATCAGCCCCAGCATTTT CAIGAPNQPQHF
NA TRBJ1-1 TRBV7-9 TRBD1 TGTGCCAGCAGCTTAGAGACAGGGGGGCAGACTGAAGCTTTCTTT CASSLETGGQTEAFF
NA TRBJ1-1 TRBV28 TRBD1 TGTGCCAGCAGTTTTGACAGGGGCACTGAAGCTTTCTTT CASSFDRGTEAFF
once TRBJ2-2 TRBV7-2 NA TGTGCCAGCAGCTCAGTAACGGGACTCGACACCGGGGAGCTGTTTTTT CASSSVTGLDTGELFF
NA TRBJ1-2 TRBV18 NA TGTGCCAGCTCACCAGGGGGCGACGATGGCTACACCTTC CASSPGGDDGYTF
many TRBJ2-1 TRBV2 NA TGTGCCAGCAGCCCGGGACTTTACAATGAGCAGTTCTTC CASSPGLYNEQFF
NA TRBJ2-1 TRBV2 NA TGTGCCAGCAATGGGCCCCCATTCCACAATGAGCAGTTCTTC CASNGPPFHNEQFF
NA TRBJ2-3 TRBV15 NA TGTGCCACCAGCAGAGCCACAGGGCTCACAGATACGCAGTATTTT CATSRATGLTDTQYF
NA TRBJ1-3 TRBV9 NA TGTGCCAGCAGCACCTCTAATTGGAGGAACAACTCTGGAAACACCATATATTTT CASSTSNWRNNSGNTIYF
many TRBJ1-5 TRBV6-5 TRBD1 TGTGCCAGCAGTTACAAGGACAGGAATCAGCCCCAGCATTTT CASSYKDRNQPQHF
many TRBJ2-1 TRBV7-5 NA TGTGCCAGCAGCTTAGTTCCAGAGGCCTACAATGAGCAGTTCTTC CASSLVPEAYNEQFF
many TRBJ2-1 TRBV6-1 NA TGTGCCAGCAGTGGACTAGACCTTCGGGATGAGCAGTTCTTC CASSGLDLRDEQFF
NA TRBJ2-7 TRBV29-1 NA TGCAGCGTTGTGGGCGGGCCCTCTCCCTACGAGCAGTACTTC CSVVGGPSPYEQYF
few TRBJ1-1 TRBV30 NA TGTGCCTGGAGTTTGGCGGCAGGGGTCACTGAAGCTTTCTTT CAWSLAAGVTEAFF
NA TRBJ2-1 TRBV10-3 NA TGTGCCAGCAGTGACCGGGACAACAATGAGCAGTTCTTC CASSDRDNNEQFF
NA TRBJ2-1 TRBV9 TRBD2 TGTGCCAGCAGCTCAAGAGGACTAGCGGGGGCTTTCAATGAGCAGTTCTTC CASSSRGLAGAFNEQFF
many TRBJ2-3 TRBV5-1 TRBD2 TGCGCCAGCAGCTTAAGCGCAGCGGGAGCGGCAGATACGCAGTATTTT CASSLSAAGAADTQYF
many TRBJ2-6 TRBV28 NA TGTGCCAGTTCCCGACTTCAACCCTCTGGGGCCAACGTCCTGACTTTC CASSRLQPSGANVLTF
NA TRBJ2-1 TRBV7-9 NA TGTGCCAGCAGCTTATATAACTGTGAGCAGTTCTTC CASSLYNCEQFF
once TRBJ2-5 TRBV19 NA TGTGCCAGTAGTATGGCAGTACAAGAGACCCAGTACTTC CASSMAVQETQYF
NA TRBJ2-7 TRBV7-2 NA TGTGCCAGCAGCTTAAACAGGGTGGCCGAGCAGTACTTC CASSLNRVAEQYF
once TRBJ2-7 TRBV28 TRBD1 TGTGCCAGCAGGCCCACCGGGACAGGTTCCTACGAGCAGTACTTC CASRPTGTGSYEQYF
NA TRBJ2-7 TRBV4-1 NA TGCGCCAGCAGCCAGGACCAACAAGGGGAATACGAGCAGTACTTC CASSQDQQGEYEQYF
NA TRBJ1-2 TRBV7-2 NA TGTGCCAGCTTGGGACAAGAAGAGTATGGCTACACCTTC CASLGQEEYGYTF
many TRBJ2-1 TRBV29-1 NA TGCAGCGTCGGAGCCAGGGTCCATGAGCAGTTCTTC CSVGARVHEQFF
NA TRBJ2-1 TRBV15 NA TGTGCCACCAGCAGCGGGCGCAGCGTAGTGAATGAGCAGTTCTTC CATSSGRSVVNEQFF
NA TRBJ1-1 TRBV5-6 TRBD1 TGTGCCAGCAGCTACGGGACAGGGAAGAACACTGAAGCTTTCTTT CASSYGTGKNTEAFF
many TRBJ2-1 TRBV28 TRBD2 TGTGCCAGCAGTTATCGCGGGAGGCTAGCGTCGAACAATGAGCAGTTCTTC CASSYRGRLASNNEQFF
many TRBJ1-3 TRBV28 NA TGTGCCAGCAGATCGTCCGGAAACACCATATATTTT CASRSSGNTIYF
NA TRBJ1-5 TRBV10-3 NA TGTGCCATCAGTGAGTCGCCAAGGGGCAATCAGCCCCAGCATTTT CAISESPRGNQPQHF
NA TRBJ1-1 TRBV27 NA TGTGCCACCCAATCGGGGGGCACTGAAGCTTTCTTT CATQSGGTEAFF
NA TRBJ2-1 TRBV28 TRBD2 TGTGCCAGCAGCCGGACTAGTTTCAATGAGCAGTTCTTC CASSRTSFNEQFF
few TRBJ2-2 TRBV28 TRBD2 TGTGCCAGCGTATCCCTAGCGGGAGGAACCGGGGAGCTGTTTTTT CASVSLAGGTGELFF
few TRBJ2-7 TRBV12-2 NA TGTGCAAGTCGCTTAGCGCTTCTAGCGGGAGTTTGGTACGAGCAGTACTTC CASRLALLAGVWYEQYF
NA TRBJ2-3 TRBV28 NA TGTGCCAGCAGTCTCCGGGGAGCGGCGGGGGATACGCAGTATTTT CASSLRGAAGDTQYF
many TRBJ1-5 TRBV7-8 TRBD1 TGTGCCACCTCCACAGGGGGCGATCAGCCCCAGCATTTT CATSTGGDQPQHF
many TRBJ2-5 TRBV7-2 NA TGTGCCAGCAGCTTAGATCTCCCGCCGAGGACCCAGTACTTC CASSLDLPPRTQYF
NA TRBJ2-7 TRBV5-1 TRBD1 TGCGCCAGCAGCGCCGATACAGGGGGCCGCGAGCAGTACTTC CASSADTGGREQYF
many TRBJ2-7 TRBV28 NA TGTGCCAGCAGCCAAATCTCCTACGAGCAGTACTTC CASSQISYEQYF